This T cell receptor (beta chain) emerged from a study of control samples from healthy donors and cancer patients. Repertoires were generated with immunoSEQ multiplex PCR, while TCRdb's copy carries only in-frame clones and drops some. The data hold about 230,000 clones, with almost 85% observed a single time. This clone was seen just once. Sequenced sample: PBMCs. The TCR sequence derives from a woman aged 60 to 75 with lung cancer.

CDR3 sequence reads: CASRTGLGDTQYF. The CDR3 coding sequence is TGTGCCAGCAGGACAGGACTAGGAGATACGCAGTATTTT. The V and J genes are TRBV6-5 and TRBJ2-3; maybe TRBD2 (7 bases). The length of the CDR3 is 13 residues. The V and J ends lost 6 bases and 5 bases respectively, with 12 bases between them. CDR1 MNHEY and CDR2 SVGAGI come from the germline V gene.